This T cell receptor (beta chain) appears in the sequencing data of a study of post-analysis software for immune sequencing data. With respect to this clonotype: Its antigen is currently unknown.

Unique-molecular-identifier-tagged TCR beta cDNA libraries were used. Out of about 0.9 to 11 million T cells, some 480,000 cDNA molecules were generated. Via MiXCR, TCRdb re-called the PCR reads, giving one row per CDR3 protein. Here the sample spans 650,000 to 850,000 distinct CDR3 sequences, roughly 46% being singletons. With 3 bases removed from V and 2 bases from J, the gap between germline ends came to 13 bases. CDR1 is SGDLS and CDR2 is YYNGEE in the germline V gene. CDR3 length equals 15 residues. General study findings and limits: Higher frequency in patients than in controls was seen for roughly five TRBV segments, with TRBV5-6, TRBV5-1 and TRBV20-1 among them.

This sequence was found in a girl under 18 with multiple sclerosis. Sequencing was carried out using blood. This chain links TRBV9 with TRBJ2-3; possibly TRBD1 or TRBD2 for D (5 bases each). CDR3 coding DNA: TGTGCCAGCAGCGAGACCGGGACCACCACAGATACGCAGTATTTT. Encoded protein: CASSETGTTTDTQYF.